What follows describes a single TCR beta chain. Its antigen is currently unknown. The record originates from a study of shared clonotypes between healthy human individuals. Findings of the study overall: Depth was large, yet rarefaction showed that sorted-subset sequencing was incomplete.

After removal of 5 bases from V and 6 bases from J, the junction contained 7 bases not matched to a gene. Germline V gene data show CDR1 as SGHTA and CDR2 as FQGTGA. This CDR3 comprises 14 residues. TCRdb's copy holds only in-frame clones and misses some; the assay was immunoSEQ multiplex PCR. The sample consists of approximately 2,300,000 clones, about nine tenths of them appearing once. Sequencing was carried out using naive CD4+ T cells from PBMCs. Specified subset: CD45RA+ positively selected. The TCR sequence derives from a young man in good health. Some clones in this sample may be carry-over from other donors' samples. The chain combines TRBV7-3 with TRBJ2-1, with 7 positions matching TRBD2. CDR3 sequence: CASSPRGEGNEQFF. In DNA form, the CDR3 reads TGTGCCAGCAGCCCGAGAGGGGAGGGCAATGAGCAGTTCTTC.